Shown below are 24 T cell receptor beta chains from a single sample sequenced in a study of cytomegalovirus exposure and HLA in healthy donors. This PCR relied on a set of 60 Vbeta primers and 13 Jbeta primers. Some clones are missing from TCRdb's copy, which holds only in-frame ones; the method was immunoSEQ multiplex PCR. The table lists about 140,000 clones, around 86% of them singletons. Source material: PBMCs. Every receptor here comes from a female donor in good health and CMV-seronegative.

In DNA, the CDR3 is TGTGCCAGCAGTGCCCTGGGACAGGGGAAGGCAGGTGGCTACACCTTC. Protein sequence: CASSALGQGKAGGYTF. The V call is TRBV6-4, the J call TRBJ1-2, with TRBD1 matching 10 bases. V was pared by 4 bases and J by 7 bases, with 12 bases of the junction left unmatched. The CDR3 covers 16 residues. Germline values: CDR1 MRHNA, CDR2 SNTAGT.

This clone occurred once. The chain uses TRBV19 and TRBJ1-1, with 9 bases aligning to TRBD1. The CDR3 loop spans 15 amino acids. The trim removed 5 bases at V and 5 bases at J, leaving 9 bases unmatched. In germline, CDR1 is LNHDA, CDR2 SQIVND (reference sequence). This CDR3 is CASSRVDRGLTEAFF. In DNA, the CDR3 is TGTGCCAGTAGTCGGGTGGACAGGGGATTGACTGAAGCTTTCTTT.

This clone was detected once. The CDR3 spells CASSFPQGADDGYTF. CDR3 DNA: TGTGCCAGCAGCTTCCCTCAGGGGGCTGACGATGGCTACACCTTC. This chain uses TRBV7-9 with TRBJ1-2, with TRBD1 matching 8 bases. Germline-derived CDR1 and CDR2 are SEHNR and FQNEAQ (reference sequence). V lost 3 bases to trimming and J lost 6 bases; unmatched junction nucleotides: 9. CDR3 length: 15 residues.

The chain joins TRBV5-1 to TRBJ2-1; D uncertain. The V and J ends lost 3 bases and 1 base respectively, with 14 bases between them. Germline V gene sequence: CDR1 SGHRS, CDR2 YFSETQ. This CDR3 is 16 amino acids long. CDR3 bases: TGCGCCAGCAGCTCTTACGCGAGTCAATCCTACAATGAGCAGTTCTTC. Translation gives CASSSYASQSYNEQFF.

The V call is TRBV6-6, the J call TRBJ2-7; TRBD2 matches 7 bases. From germline, CDR1 is MNHNY and CDR2 SVGAGI (reference sequence). CDR3 length equals 13 residues. The junction had 5 bases not matched to a gene; V was cut back by 2 bases and J by 7 bases. This CDR3 reads CASSYQRGDEQYF. CDR3 DNA sequence: TGTGCCAGCAGTTACCAACGGGGGGATGAGCAGTACTTC.

V usage is TRBV5-1 and J usage is TRBJ2-7; tentative D call: TRBD2 (6 bases). CDR3 length equals 15 residues. Per the germline V gene, CDR1 is SGHRS and CDR2 is YFSETQ. V lost 6 bases to trimming and J lost 0 bases, with 16 bases between them. The CDR3 is CASTVEGVGSYEQYF. The CDR3 DNA reads as TGCGCCAGCACGGTGGAGGGAGTCGGCTCCTACGAGCAGTACTTC.

The chain combines TRBV6-5 with TRBJ2-7; TRBD1 aligns across 7 bases. The CDR3 is 13 amino acids. V shed 5 bases and J 6 bases; nucleotides not matched to a gene: 7. Germline V gene lookup returns CDR1 MNHEY and CDR2 SVGAGI. The CDR3 loop reads CASSTGTAREQYF. The DNA of the CDR3 is TGTGCCAGCAGTACCGGGACAGCCCGCGAGCAGTACTTC.

The chain combines TRBV10-3 with TRBJ2-6; TRBD1 aligns across 7 bases. Germline CDR1 is ENHRY and CDR2 is SYGVKD. With V trimmed by 6 bases and J by 2 bases, 10 bases remained unmatched. This CDR3 region has 17 residues. In DNA, the CDR3 is TGTGCCATCAGCCTAGTCCCGGGACAGACTGGGGCCAACGTCCTGACTTTC. It yields the protein CAISLVPGQTGANVLTF.

The chain recombines TRBV4-1 with TRBJ2-2; D might be TRBD2 (5 bases). The CDR3 covers 15 residues. The V and J ends lost 8 bases and 2 bases respectively, with 15 bases between them. Germline lookup yields CDR1 MGHRA and CDR2 YSYEKL. CDR3 DNA: TGCGCCAGCGGGATGGACTGGAAAAACACCGGGGAGCTGTTTTTT. It yields the protein CASGMDWKNTGELFF.

This clone was observed once. For the CDR3, the DNA is TGCGCCAGCAGCTCTATAGCGGGAGTAGTGGGGGAGACCCAGTACTTC. It encodes CASSSIAGVVGETQYF. J is TRBJ2-5 and V is TRBV5-1; 9 bases are shared with TRBD2. Germline assignment: CDR1 SGHRS and CDR2 YFSETQ. V gave up 3 bases and J gave up 5 bases; unmatched junction bases: 11. This CDR3 has 16 residues.

CDR3 protein: CAWSSGTGINEQFF. CDR3 nucleotide sequence: TGTGCCTGGAGTTCCGGGACAGGGATAAATGAGCAGTTCTTC. This rearrangement joins TRBV30 to TRBJ2-1; 9 nucleotides match TRBD1. The CDR3 is made up of 14 amino acids. Germline CDR1 GTSNPN, CDR2 SVGIG (reference sequence). The trim removed 2 bases at V and 7 bases at J, leaving 6 bases unmatched.

The chain uses TRBV10-2 and TRBJ2-7; 8 bases agree with TRBD2. V was pared by 2 bases and J by 4 bases, with 1 base of the junction left unmatched. This CDR3 contains 13 residues. CDR1 and CDR2 (germline): WSHSY, SAAADI. CDR3 loop: CASSETSGYEQYF. The CDR3 DNA reads TGCGCCAGCAGTGAGACTAGCGGTTACGAGCAGTACTTC.

The genes are TRBV16 and TRBJ1-1; D might be TRBD1 (5 bases). CDR3 length: 14 residues. Trimming cost V 2 bases and J 3 bases, with 10 bases left between them. CDR1 and CDR2 from the germline V gene are KGHSY and FQNENV. This chain's CDR3 is CASSQGVGDTEAFF. The CDR3 region has the DNA TGTGCCAGCAGCCAAGGGGTAGGGGACACTGAAGCTTTCTTT.

The sample holds a few counts of this clone. CDR3 region: CASSGSGTNEKLFF. The CDR3 DNA reads TGTGCCAGCAGTGGGTCAGGGACTAATGAAAAACTGTTTTTT. The rearrangement links TRBV25-1 to TRBJ1-4, with D possibly matching TRBD1 (5 bases). CDR3 length equals 14 residues. V was cut by 4 bases and J by 2 bases, with 8 bases left in between. Per germline, CDR1 MGHDK and CDR2 SYGVNS.

The V gene is TRBV14, the J gene TRBJ1-1; a weak D match, TRBD1 (5 bases). The V end was cut by 4 bases, the J end by 4 bases, with 10 bases between. The CDR3 is 13 residues long. CDR1 is SGHDN and CDR2 is FVKESK in the germline V gene. The CDR3 DNA sequence: TGTGCCAGCAGCCTGGGACTAAGCACTGAAGCTTTCTTT. It is translated as CASSLGLSTEAFF.

The chain combines TRBV9 with TRBJ1-4; TRBD1 might be the D (5 bases). Germline V gene lookup returns CDR1 SGDLS and CDR2 YYNGEE. The CDR3 totals 14 residues. V lost 0 bases, J lost 7 bases, and 10 bases lay in between. CDR3 in amino acids: CASSVGQGSEKLFF. Here the CDR3 DNA reads TGTGCCAGCAGCGTAGGTCAGGGAAGTGAAAAACTGTTTTTT. The full variable domain, completed using reference TRBV9 and TRBJ1-4, is DSGVTQTPKHLITATGQRVTLRCSPRSGDLSVYWYQQSLDQGLQFLIQYYNGEERAKGNILERFSAQQFPDLHSELNLSSLELGDSALYFCASSVGQGSEKLFFGSGTQLSVL.

J is TRBJ1-1 and V is TRBV18; D not resolved. CDR1 is KGHSH, CDR2 LQKENI, per germline. The CDR3 spans 14 residues. Trimming cost V 9 bases and J 1 base, with 15 bases left between them. Here the CDR3 DNA reads TGTGCCAGTTCGCTAGTTCGGGAGAACACTGAAGCTTTCTTT. The encoded protein is CASSLVRENTEAFF.

The rearrangement joins TRBV6-5 to TRBJ2-7; tentative D call: TRBD1 (5 bases). The CDR3 contains 15 residues. Germline loops: CDR1 MNHEY, CDR2 SVGAGI. Trimming stripped 0 bases from V and 4 bases from J, with 13 bases between. The CDR3 DNA is TGTGCCAGCAGTTACTCGACCCAGGGCCTTTACGAGCAGTACTTC. This encodes CASSYSTQGLYEQYF.

The V call is TRBV29-1, the J call TRBJ2-1; tentative D call: TRBD2 (6 bases). This CDR3 contains 13 residues. Trimming shortened V by 4 bases and J by 7 bases, and 14 bases separated the two germline ends. The germline gives CDR1 SQVTM, CDR2 ANQGSEA. This CDR3 reads CSVGRELKNEQFF. The CDR3 DNA reads TGCAGCGTTGGCCGGGAGCTTAAGAATGAGCAGTTCTTC.

The chain uses TRBV11-2 and TRBJ2-3, with TRBD2 matching over 11 bases. The V and J ends lost 1 base and 0 bases, in that order; junction bases with no gene match: 9. The CDR3 length is 19 residues. CDR1 SGHAT and CDR2 FQNNGV come from the germline V gene. The DNA for the CDR3 is TGTGCCAGCAGCTTAGCCCCGTTCACTAGCGGGAGCAGCACAGATACGCAGTATTTT. Translated, it gives CASSLAPFTSGSSTDTQYF.

V and J are TRBV4-1 and TRBJ2-7; 9 bases are a match to TRBD1. Germline V lookup: CDR1 MGHRA, CDR2 YSYEKL. CDR3 length: 15 residues. V lost 2 bases to trimming and J lost 2 bases; unmatched junction nucleotides: 4. CDR3 protein: CASSQTGTGTYEQYF. DNA of the CDR3: TGCGCCAGCAGCCAAACCGGGACAGGGACCTACGAGCAGTACTTC.

The gene calls are TRBV10-3 and TRBJ2-2, with 16 bases aligning to TRBD2. This CDR3 region has 18 residues. J lost 6 bases, V lost 6 bases, and 10 bases had no gene match. Per the germline V gene, CDR1 is ENHRY and CDR2 is SYGVKD. CDR3 loop: CAIRGLAGGTSAAGELFF. CDR3 DNA: TGTGCCATCAGGGGACTAGCGGGAGGGACGTCGGCCGCCGGGGAGCTGTTTTTT.

The chain couples TRBV6-1 to TRBJ2-1; no reliable D call. CDR1 and CDR2 (germline): MNHNS, SASEGT. This CDR3 contains 13 residues. Trimming removed 6 bases from V and 2 bases from J, with 8 bases in between. CDR3 loop: CASRSRTYNEQFF. The CDR3 nucleotides read TGTGCCAGCAGGTCGAGGACCTACAATGAGCAGTTCTTC.

This chain joins TRBV27 and TRBJ2-7, with 13 bases fitting TRBD2. The V segment lost 6 bases and the J segment 5 bases; nucleotides outside the gene matches: 4. CDR1 is MNHEY and CDR2 is SMNVEV in the germline V gene (reference sequence). The CDR3 extends over 14 amino acids. The CDR3 DNA reads TGTGCCAGCAGGTGGACTAGCGGGAGTCACGAGCAGTACTTC. It specifies CASRWTSGSHEQYF.